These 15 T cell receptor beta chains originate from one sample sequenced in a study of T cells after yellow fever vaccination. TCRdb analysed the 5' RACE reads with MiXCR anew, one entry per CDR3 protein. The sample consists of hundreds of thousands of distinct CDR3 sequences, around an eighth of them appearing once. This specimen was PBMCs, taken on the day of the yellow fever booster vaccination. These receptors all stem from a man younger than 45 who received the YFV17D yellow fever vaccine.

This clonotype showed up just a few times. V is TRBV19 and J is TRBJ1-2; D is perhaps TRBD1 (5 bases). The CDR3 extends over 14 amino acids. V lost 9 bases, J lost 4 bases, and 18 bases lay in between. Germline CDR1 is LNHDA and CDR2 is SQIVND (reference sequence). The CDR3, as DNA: TGTGCCAGCATAAAGATCGGACAATCCTATGGCTACACCTTC. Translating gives CASIKIGQSYGYTF.

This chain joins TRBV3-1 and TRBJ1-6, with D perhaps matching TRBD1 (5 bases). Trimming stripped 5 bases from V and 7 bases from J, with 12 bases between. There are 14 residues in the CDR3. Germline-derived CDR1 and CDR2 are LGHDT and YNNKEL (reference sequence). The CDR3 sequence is CASSVGEVNSPLHF. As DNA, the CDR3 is TGTGCCAGCAGCGTAGGGGAGGTCAATTCACCCCTCCACTTT.

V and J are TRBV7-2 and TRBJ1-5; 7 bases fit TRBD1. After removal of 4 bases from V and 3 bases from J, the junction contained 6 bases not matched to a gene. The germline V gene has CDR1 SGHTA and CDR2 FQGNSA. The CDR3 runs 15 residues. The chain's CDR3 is CASSSWTGFNQPQHF. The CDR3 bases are TGTGCCAGCAGCTCTTGGACAGGATTCAATCAGCCCCAGCATTTT.

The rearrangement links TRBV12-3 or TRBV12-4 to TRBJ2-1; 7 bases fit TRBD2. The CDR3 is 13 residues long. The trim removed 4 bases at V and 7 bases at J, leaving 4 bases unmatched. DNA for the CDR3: TGTGCCAGCAGTTCTGGGGGGGGTAATGAGCAGTTCTTC. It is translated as CASSSGGGNEQFF.

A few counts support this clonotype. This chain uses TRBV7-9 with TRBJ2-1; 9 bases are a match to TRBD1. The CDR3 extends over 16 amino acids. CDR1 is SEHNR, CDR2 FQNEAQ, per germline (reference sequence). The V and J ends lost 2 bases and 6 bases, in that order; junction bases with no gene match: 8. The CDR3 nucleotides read TGTGCCAGCAGCTTATCTAGGGACAGGGATCCCAATGAGCAGTTCTTC. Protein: CASSLSRDRDPNEQFF.

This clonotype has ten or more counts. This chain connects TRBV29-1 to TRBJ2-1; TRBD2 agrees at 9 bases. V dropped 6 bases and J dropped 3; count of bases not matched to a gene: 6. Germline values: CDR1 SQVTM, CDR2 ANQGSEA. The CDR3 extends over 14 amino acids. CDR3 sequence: CSVVAGEVYNEQFF. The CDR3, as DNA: TGCAGCGTAGTAGCGGGAGAGGTCTACAATGAGCAGTTCTTC.

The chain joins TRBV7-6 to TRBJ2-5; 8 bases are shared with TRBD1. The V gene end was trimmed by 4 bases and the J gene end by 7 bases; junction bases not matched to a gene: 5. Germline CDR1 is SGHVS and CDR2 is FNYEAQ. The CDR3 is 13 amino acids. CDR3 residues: CASSYGQGATQYF. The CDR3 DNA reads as TGTGCCAGCAGCTACGGACAGGGAGCGACCCAGTACTTC.

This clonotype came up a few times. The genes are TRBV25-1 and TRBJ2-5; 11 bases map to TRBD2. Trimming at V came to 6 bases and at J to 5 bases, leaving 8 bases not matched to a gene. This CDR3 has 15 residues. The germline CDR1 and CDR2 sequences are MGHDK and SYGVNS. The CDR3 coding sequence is TGTGCCAGCAGGGCCTCGACTAGCGGGGTGGAGACCCAGTACTTC. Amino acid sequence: CASRASTSGVETQYF.

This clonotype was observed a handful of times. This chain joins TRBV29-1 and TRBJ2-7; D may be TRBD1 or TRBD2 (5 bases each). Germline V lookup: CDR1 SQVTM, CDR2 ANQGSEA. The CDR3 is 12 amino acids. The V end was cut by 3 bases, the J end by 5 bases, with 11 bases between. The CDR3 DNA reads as TGCAGCGTTGACCCCGGGACCGACGAGCAGTACTTC. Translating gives CSVDPGTDEQYF.

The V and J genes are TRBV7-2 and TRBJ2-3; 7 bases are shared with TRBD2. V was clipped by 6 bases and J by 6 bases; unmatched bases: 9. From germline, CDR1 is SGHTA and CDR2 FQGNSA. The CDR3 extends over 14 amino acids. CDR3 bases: TGTGCCAGCAGGGACGGCGGGAGCTGGGATACGCAGTATTTT. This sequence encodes CASRDGGSWDTQYF.

CDR3 in amino acids: CASSPASGSSTDTQYF. The DNA of the CDR3 is TGTGCCAGCAGCCCAGCTAGCGGATCTAGCACAGATACGCAGTATTTT. This rearrangement joins TRBV7-9 to TRBJ2-3; TRBD2 matches 7 bases. The J segment lost 0 bases and the V segment lost 5 bases, leaving 8 bases of the junction unmatched. CDR1 and CDR2 (germline): SEHNR, FQNEAQ (reference sequence). The CDR3 is made up of 16 amino acids.

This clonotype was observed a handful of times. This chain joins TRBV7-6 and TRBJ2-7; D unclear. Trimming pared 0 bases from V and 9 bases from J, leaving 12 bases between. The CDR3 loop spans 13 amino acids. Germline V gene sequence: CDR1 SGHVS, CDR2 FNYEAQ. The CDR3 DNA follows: TGTGCCAGCAGCTTAGCGCTGATCGAAGTGCAGTACTTC. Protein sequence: CASSLALIEVQYF.

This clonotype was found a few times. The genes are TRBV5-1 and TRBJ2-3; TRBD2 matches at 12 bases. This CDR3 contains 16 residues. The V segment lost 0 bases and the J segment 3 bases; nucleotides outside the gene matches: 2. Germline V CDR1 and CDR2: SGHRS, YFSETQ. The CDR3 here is CASSLAGTSGTDTQYF. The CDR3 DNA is TGCGCCAGCAGCTTGGCGGGGACTAGCGGGACAGATACGCAGTATTTT.

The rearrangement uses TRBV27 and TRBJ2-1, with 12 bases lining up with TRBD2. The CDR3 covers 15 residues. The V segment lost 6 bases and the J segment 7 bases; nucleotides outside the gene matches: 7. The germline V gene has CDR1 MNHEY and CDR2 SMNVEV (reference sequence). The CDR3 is CASSQLAGGINEQFF. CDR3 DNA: TGTGCCAGCAGCCAACTAGCGGGAGGTATAAATGAGCAGTTCTTC.

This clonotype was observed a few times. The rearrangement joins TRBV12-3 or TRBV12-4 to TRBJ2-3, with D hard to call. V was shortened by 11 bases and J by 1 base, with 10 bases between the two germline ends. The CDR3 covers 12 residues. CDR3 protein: CAVGRRTDTQYF. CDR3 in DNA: TGTGCCGTTGGCCGTCGCACAGATACGCAGTATTTT.